This T cell receptor (beta chain) is drawn from a study of cytomegalovirus exposure and HLA in healthy donors. Turning to the study itself: Previous work identified roughly 120 million unique TCR beta sequences from about 179 million T cells.

Worth noting for this clone: What it binds is unknown.

Amplification used 60 Vbeta primers and 13 Jbeta primers. Clones were read by immunoSEQ multiplex PCR, and TCRdb kept only the in-frame ones, dropping some. This sample carries some 89,000 clones, 75% to 85% of them seen once, and the ten largest clones take 1.5% to 2%. The CDR3 length is 14 residues. V was trimmed by 7 bases and J by 5 bases, leaving 17 bases between them. Germline V CDR1 and CDR2: MDHEN, SYDVKM. Study-wide results and limits: In the analysis, some V segments, TRBV6-2 and TRBV6-3 included, were excluded as indistinguishable. The study flagged about 150 TCR beta chains as cytomegalovirus-associated. Previous analysis showed most TCR beta V segments were productive about 87% or about 30% of the time.

The chain carries TRBV28 and TRBJ1-1; possible D gene TRBD1, 6 bases. The sample comprised PBMCs. This receptor was obtained from a woman younger than 45 in good health and CMV-seronegative. This chain's CDR3 is CASIMTAGVTEAFF. CDR3 DNA: TGTGCCAGCATCATGACAGCAGGGGTTACTGAAGCTTTCTTT.